This T cell receptor beta chain came from a study of blood T cells in healthy people across ages. Overall study findings and caveats: Both higher diversity and more naive CD4+ cells marked long-lived donors when set against aged donors. The study found TCR beta diversity correlated strongly with naive T cell percentage. Changes seen in expanded clonotypes were possibly confounded by donor CMV status left unknown.

With a J-beta primer mix and a sample-barcoded 5' primer, a second PCR ran roughly 6 to 12 cycles. TCRdb re-called the 5' RACE reads through MiXCR, storing one row per CDR3 protein. The sample lists some 880,000 distinct CDR3 sequences, roughly 35% occurring once. A remark on this clonotype: Its target is unknown.

The CDR3 sequence is 13 residues long. The germline V and J ends were trimmed by 6 bases and 4 bases, with 12 bases remaining between them. CDR1 and CDR2 (germline): SEHNR, FQNEAQ (reference sequence). Isolating PBMCs gave at least 7 million of these cells per sample. J is TRBJ1-2 and V is TRBV7-9, with D perhaps TRBD1 (5 bases). This TCR came from a man younger than 35 in good health. The sample comprised blood. The CDR3 reads CASSYPGPYGYTF. CDR3 DNA: TGTGCCAGCAGTTATCCGGGGCCCTATGGCTACACCTTC.